This TCR beta chain was sequenced during a study of shared clonotypes between healthy human individuals. V was trimmed by 3 bases and J by 7 bases, leaving 10 bases between them. Germline loops: CDR1 ENHRY, CDR2 SYGVKD. This CDR3 has 13 residues. Sequencing was performed with immunoSEQ multiplex PCR; in TCRdb, only in-frame clones are kept and a portion is missing. Counted here are 1,400,000 or so clones, about 98.5% occurring once; the ten biggest clones make up 0.36%. Sequencing used naive CD4+ T cells sorted from blood. Subset described: CD45RA+ positively selected. This TCR derives from a man aged 25-45 years in good health. The chain employs TRBV10-3 and TRBJ1-5, with D perhaps matching TRBD1 (6 bases). The CDR3 DNA sequence: TGTGCCATCAGTGAACAGGGCAGGCAGCCCCAGCATTTT. It is translated as CAISEQGRQPQHF.